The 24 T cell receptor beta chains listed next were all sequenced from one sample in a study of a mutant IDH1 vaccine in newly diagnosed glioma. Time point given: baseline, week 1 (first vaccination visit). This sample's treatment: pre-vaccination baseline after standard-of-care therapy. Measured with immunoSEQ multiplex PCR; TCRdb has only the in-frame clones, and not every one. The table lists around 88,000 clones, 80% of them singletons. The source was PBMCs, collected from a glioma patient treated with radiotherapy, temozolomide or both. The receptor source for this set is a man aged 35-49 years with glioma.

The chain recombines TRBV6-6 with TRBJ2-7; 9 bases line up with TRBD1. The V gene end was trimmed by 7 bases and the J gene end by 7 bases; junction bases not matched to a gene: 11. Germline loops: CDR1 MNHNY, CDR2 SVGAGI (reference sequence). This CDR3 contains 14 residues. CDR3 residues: CASIVPGQGREQYF. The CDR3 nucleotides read TGTGCCAGCATCGTCCCGGGACAGGGACGGGAGCAGTACTTC.

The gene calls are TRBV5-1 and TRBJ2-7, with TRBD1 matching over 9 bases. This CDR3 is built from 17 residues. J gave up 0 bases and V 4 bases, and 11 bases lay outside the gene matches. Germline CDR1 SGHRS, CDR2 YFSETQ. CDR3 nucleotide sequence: TGCGCCAGCAGCCTTGGAATCCGGGACAGGGTCTCCTACGAGCAGTACTTC. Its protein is CASSLGIRDRVSYEQYF.

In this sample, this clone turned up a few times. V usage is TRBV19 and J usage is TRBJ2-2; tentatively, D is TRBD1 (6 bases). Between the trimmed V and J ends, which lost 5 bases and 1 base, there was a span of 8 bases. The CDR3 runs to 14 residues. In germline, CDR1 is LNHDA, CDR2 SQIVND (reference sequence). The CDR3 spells CASSSTGNTGELFF. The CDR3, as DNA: TGTGCCAGTAGTTCGACAGGGAACACCGGGGAGCTGTTTTTT. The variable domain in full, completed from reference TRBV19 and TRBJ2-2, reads DGGITQSPKYLFRKEGQNVTLSCEQNLNHDAMYWYRQDPGQGLRLIYYSQIVNDFQKGDIAEGYSVSREKKESFPLTVTSAQKNPTAFYLCASSSTGNTGELFFGEGSRLTVL.

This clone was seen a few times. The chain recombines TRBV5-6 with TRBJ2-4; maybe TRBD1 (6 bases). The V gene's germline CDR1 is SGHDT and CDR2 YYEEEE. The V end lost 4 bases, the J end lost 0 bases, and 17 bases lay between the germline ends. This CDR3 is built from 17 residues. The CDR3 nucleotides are TGTGCCAGCAGCGTACAGGCAGGGGTCTCAGCCAAAAACATTCAGTACTTC. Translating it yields CASSVQAGVSAKNIQYF.

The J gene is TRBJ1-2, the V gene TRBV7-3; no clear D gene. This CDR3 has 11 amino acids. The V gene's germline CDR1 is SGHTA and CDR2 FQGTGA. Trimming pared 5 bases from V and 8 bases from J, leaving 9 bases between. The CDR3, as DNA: TGTGCCAGCAGCCTTACCCACGGCTACACCTTC. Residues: CASSLTHGYTF.

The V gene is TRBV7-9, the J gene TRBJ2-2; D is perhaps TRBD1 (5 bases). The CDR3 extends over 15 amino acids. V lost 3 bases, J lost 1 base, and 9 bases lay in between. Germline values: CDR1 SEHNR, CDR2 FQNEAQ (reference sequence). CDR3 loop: CASSFTGENTGELFF. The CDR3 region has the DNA TGTGCCAGCAGCTTTACAGGCGAGAACACCGGGGAGCTGTTTTTT.

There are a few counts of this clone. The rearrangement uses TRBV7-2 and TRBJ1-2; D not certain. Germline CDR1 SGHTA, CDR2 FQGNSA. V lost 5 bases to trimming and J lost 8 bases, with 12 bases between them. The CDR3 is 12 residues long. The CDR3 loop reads CASSPVAGGYTF. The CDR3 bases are TGTGCCAGCAGCCCTGTTGCGGGAGGCTACACCTTC.

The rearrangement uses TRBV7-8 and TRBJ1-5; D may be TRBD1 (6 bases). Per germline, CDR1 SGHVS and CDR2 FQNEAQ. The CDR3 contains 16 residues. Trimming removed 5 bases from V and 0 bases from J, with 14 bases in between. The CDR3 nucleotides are TGTGCCAGCAGCCTAAGGACAGCCGATAGCAATCAGCCCCAGCATTTT. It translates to CASSLRTADSNQPQHF.

In DNA form, the CDR3 reads TGTGCCAGCAGACGGGGGGACATTCAGTACTTC. Protein product: CASRRGDIQYF. The chain recombines TRBV6-5 with TRBJ2-4; 7 nucleotides line up with TRBD2. Trimming cost V 6 bases and J 8 bases; bases outside gene matches: 1. Germline assignment: CDR1 MNHEY and CDR2 SVGAGI. The CDR3 runs to 11 residues.

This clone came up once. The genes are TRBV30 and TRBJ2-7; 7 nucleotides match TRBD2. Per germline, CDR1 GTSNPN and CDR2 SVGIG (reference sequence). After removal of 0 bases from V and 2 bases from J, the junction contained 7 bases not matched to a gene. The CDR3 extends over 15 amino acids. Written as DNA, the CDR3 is TGTGCCTGGAGTGTCCCGTATGGGGGGGCCTACGAGCAGTACTTC. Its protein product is CAWSVPYGGAYEQYF.

The CDR3 spells CASGLVFQGESGNQPQHF. CDR3 in DNA: TGTGCTAGTGGTTTGGTGTTCCAGGGTGAATCTGGCAATCAGCCCCAGCATTTT. The chain uses TRBV12-5 and TRBJ1-5; weak D call: TRBD1 (5 bases). CDR3 length: 18 amino acids. Germline lookup yields CDR1 LGHNT and CDR2 FRNRAP. Deletions cut 0 bases from V and 2 bases from J, with 17 bases between.

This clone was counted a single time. The CDR3 spells CASSEQDRIPWNTQYF. CDR3 DNA: TGTGCCAGCAGTGAACAGGACAGGATTCCTTGGAATACGCAGTATTTT. The chain carries TRBV6-1 and TRBJ2-3; TRBD1 aligns across 7 bases. This CDR3 comprises 16 residues. Germline lookup yields CDR1 MNHNS and CDR2 SASEGT. Germline trimming cut 2 bases from V and 7 bases from J; bases unmatched to any gene: 12.

This CDR3 reads CATSRDSPTQYF. CDR3 nucleotides: TGTGCCACCAGCAGAGATAGCCCGACGCAGTATTTT. The rearrangement joins TRBV15 to TRBJ2-3; D not resolved. Germline V CDR1 and CDR2: LNHNV, YYDKDF (reference sequence). The CDR3 runs 12 residues. V lost 0 bases to trimming and J lost 9 bases, with 7 bases between them.

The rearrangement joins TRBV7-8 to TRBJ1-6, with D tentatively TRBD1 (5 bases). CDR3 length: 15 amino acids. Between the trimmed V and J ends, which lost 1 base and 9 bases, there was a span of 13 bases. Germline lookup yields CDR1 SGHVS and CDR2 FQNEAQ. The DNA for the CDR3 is TGTGCCAGCAGCTTAGGGCAGGGAAGGGGTTCACCCCTCCACTTT. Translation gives CASSLGQGRGSPLHF.

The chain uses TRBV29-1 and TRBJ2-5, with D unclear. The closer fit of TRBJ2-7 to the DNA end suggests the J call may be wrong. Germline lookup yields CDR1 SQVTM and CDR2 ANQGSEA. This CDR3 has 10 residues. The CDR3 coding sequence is TGCAGCCCATGGGTCGGCGAGCAGTACTTC. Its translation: CSPWVGEQYF.

The CDR3 reads CAPSLGAGESGELFF. The CDR3 DNA is TGTGCCCCAAGCCTAGGGGCAGGGGAATCCGGGGAGCTGTTTTTT. The rearrangement joins TRBV7-9 to TRBJ2-2; weak D call: TRBD1 (6 bases). The CDR3 is 15 amino acids. CDR1 is SEHNR, CDR2 FQNEAQ, per germline (reference sequence). Trimming left V 11 bases short and J 6 bases short, with 22 bases between.

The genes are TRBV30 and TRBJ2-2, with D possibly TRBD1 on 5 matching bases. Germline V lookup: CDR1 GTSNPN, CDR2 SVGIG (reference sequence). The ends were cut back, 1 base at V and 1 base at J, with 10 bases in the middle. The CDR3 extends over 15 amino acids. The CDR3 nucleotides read TGTGCCTGGAGTGAAGGGGATTTGAACACCGGGGAGCTGTTTTTT. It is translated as CAWSEGDLNTGELFF. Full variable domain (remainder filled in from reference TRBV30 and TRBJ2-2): SQTIHQWPATLVQPVGSPLSLECTVEGTSNPNLYWYRQAAGRGLQLLFYSVGIGQISSEVPQNLSASRPQDRQFILSSKKLLLSDSGFYLCAWSEGDLNTGELFFGEGSRLTVL.

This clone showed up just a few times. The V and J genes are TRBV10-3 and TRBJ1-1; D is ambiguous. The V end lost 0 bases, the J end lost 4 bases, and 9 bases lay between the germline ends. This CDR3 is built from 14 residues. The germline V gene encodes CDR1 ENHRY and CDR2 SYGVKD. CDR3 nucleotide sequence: TGTGCCATCAGTGAGTCGGAGGAGGGCACTGAAGCTTTCTTT. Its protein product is CAISESEEGTEAFF.

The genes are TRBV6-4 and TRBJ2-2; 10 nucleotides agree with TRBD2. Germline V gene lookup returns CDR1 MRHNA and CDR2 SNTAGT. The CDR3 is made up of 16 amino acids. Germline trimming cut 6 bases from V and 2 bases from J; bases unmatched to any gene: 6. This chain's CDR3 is CASRRTSGGNTGELFF. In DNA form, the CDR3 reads TGTGCCAGCAGGCGGACTAGCGGTGGTAACACCGGGGAGCTGTTTTTT.

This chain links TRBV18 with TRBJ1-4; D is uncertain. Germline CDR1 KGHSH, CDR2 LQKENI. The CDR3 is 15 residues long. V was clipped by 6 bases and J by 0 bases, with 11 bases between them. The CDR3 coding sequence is TGTGCCAGCTCTAAACTCCCGGCAACTAATGAAAAACTGTTTTTT. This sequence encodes CASSKLPATNEKLFF.

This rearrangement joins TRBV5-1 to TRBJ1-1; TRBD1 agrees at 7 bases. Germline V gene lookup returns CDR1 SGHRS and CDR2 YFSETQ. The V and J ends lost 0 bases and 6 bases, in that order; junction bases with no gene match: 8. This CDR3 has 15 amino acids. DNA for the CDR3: TGCGCCAGCAGCTTGGGAAACAGGGGCGGCGCTGAAGCTTTCTTT. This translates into CASSLGNRGGAEAFF. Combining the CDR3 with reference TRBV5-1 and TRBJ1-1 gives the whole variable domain KAGVTQTPRYLIKTRGQQVTLSCSPISGHRSVSWYQQTPGQGLQFLFEYFSETQRNKGNFPGRFSGRQFSNSRSEMNVSTLELGDSALYLCASSLGNRGGAEAFFGQGTRLTVV.

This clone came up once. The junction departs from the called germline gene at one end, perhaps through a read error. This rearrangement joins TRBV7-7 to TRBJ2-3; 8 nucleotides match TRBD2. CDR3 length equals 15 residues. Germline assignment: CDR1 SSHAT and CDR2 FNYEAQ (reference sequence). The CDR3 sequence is CASSLTSGNTDTQYF. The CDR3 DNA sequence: TGTGCTAGCAGCTTAACTAGCGGAAACACAGATACGCAGTATTTT.

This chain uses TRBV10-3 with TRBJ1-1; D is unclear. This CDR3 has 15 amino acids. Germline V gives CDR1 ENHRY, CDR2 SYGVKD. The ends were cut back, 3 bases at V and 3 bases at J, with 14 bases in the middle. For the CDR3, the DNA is TGTGCCATCAGTGACAAGGCGGCCGGGGACACTGAAGCTTTCTTT. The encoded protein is CAISDKAAGDTEAFF.

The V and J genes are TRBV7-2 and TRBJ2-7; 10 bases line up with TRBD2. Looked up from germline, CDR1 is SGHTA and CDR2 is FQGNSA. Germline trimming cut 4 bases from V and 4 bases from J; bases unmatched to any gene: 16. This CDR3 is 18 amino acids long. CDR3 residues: CASSSEGAGGPTIYEQYF. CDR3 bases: TGTGCCAGCAGCTCCGAGGGAGCGGGGGGGCCCACCATTTACGAGCAGTACTTC.